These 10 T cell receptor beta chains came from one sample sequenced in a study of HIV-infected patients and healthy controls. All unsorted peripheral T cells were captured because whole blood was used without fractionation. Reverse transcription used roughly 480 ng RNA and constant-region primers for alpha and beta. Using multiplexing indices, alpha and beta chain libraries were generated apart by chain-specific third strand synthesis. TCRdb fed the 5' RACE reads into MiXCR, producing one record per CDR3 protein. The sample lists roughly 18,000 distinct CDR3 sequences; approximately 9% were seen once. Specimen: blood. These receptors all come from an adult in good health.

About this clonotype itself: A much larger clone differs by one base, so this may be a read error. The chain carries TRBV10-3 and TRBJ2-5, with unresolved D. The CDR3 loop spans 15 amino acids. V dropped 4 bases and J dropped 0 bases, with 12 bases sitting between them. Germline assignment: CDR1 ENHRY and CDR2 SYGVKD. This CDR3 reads CAISAQQMYQETQYF. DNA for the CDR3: TGTGCCATCAGTGCCCAGCAGATGTACCAAGAGACCCAGTACTTC.

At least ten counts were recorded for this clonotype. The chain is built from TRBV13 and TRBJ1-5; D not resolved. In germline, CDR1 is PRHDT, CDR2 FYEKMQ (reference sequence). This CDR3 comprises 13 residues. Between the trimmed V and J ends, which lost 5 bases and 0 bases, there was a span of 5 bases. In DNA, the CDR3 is TGTGCCAGCAGCCGTAATAGCAATCAGCCCCAGCATTTT. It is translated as CASSRNSNQPQHF.

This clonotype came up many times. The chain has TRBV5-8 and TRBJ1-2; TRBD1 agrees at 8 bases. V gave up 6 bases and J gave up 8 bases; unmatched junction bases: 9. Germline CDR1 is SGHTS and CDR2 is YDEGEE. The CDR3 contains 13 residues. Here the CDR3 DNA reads TGTGCCAGCACGACAGGGGCGGTGCGAGGCTACACCTTC. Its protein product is CASTTGAVRGYTF.

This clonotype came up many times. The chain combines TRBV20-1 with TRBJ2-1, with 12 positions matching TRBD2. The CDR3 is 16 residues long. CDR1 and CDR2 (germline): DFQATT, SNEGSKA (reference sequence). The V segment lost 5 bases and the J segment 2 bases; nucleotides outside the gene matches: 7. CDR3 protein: CSALSTSGGTYNEQFF. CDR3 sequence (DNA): TGCAGTGCTCTCTCGACTAGCGGGGGTACCTACAATGAGCAGTTCTTC.

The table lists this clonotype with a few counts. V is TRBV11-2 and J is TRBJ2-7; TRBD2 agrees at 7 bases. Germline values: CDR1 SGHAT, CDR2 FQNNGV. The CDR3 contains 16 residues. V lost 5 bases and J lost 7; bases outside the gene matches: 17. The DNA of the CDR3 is TGTGCCAGCAGCCACCAAGCGGGACCCGTCTCGAGGGAGCAGTACTTC. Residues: CASSHQAGPVSREQYF.

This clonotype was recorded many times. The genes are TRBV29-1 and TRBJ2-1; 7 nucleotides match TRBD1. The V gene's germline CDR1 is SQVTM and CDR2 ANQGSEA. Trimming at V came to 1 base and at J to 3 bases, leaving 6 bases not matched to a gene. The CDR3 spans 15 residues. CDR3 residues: CSVEGTGANYNEQFF. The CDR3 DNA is TGCAGCGTTGAAGGTACAGGGGCCAACTACAATGAGCAGTTCTTC.

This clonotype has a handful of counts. The CDR3 sequence is CASSVGDRAVGTQYF. The CDR3 DNA follows: TGTGCCAGCAGCGTAGGGGACAGGGCGGTGGGTACGCAGTATTTT. The chain has TRBV9 and TRBJ2-3, with 9 nucleotides matching TRBD1. There are 15 residues in the CDR3. V shed 0 bases, J shed 8 bases, and the junction held 7 bases outside the gene matches. Germline CDR1 reads SGDLS; CDR2 reads YYNGEE.

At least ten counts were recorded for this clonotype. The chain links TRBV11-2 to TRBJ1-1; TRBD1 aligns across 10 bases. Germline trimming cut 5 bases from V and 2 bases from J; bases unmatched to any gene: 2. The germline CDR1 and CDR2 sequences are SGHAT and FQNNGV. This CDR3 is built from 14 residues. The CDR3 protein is CASSRDRGNTEAFF. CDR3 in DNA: TGTGCCAGCAGCAGGGACAGGGGTAACACTGAAGCTTTCTTT.

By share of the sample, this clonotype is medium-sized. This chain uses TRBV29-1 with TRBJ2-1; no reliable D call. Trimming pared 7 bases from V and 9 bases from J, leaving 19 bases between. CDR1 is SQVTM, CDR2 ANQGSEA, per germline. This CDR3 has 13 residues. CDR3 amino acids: CSAEGRRIGEQFF. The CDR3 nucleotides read TGCAGCGCAGAAGGACGTAGAATAGGTGAGCAGTTCTTC.

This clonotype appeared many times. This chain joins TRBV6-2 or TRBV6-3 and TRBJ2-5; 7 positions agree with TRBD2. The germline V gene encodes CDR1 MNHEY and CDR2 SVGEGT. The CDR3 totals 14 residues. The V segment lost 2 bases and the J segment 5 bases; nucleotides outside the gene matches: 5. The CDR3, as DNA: TGTGCCAGCAGTTACGAGACTAGCCTCGAGACCCAGTACTTC. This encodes CASSYETSLETQYF.